The entry below gives a single T cell receptor (beta chain) sequence along with its context. Its antigen has not been determined. There are no base qualities to consult, and no much larger clone falls within one base. The sample originates from a study of cytomegalovirus exposure and HLA in healthy donors (dated by TCRdb to the late 2010s). Study-level background: In an earlier analysis of 550 to 750 of the donors, roughly 300 Gb of sequence data and roughly 100 million unique TCR beta sequences from about 190 million T cells were reported. An early release covering roughly 600 HLA-typed donors comprised approximately 290 gigabases of sequencing data and about 90 million unique TCR sequences. Of the roughly 400 genotyped donors, around 81% fell in the genetic ancestry cluster associated with self-reported Caucasian donors. The study aimed to test whether signatures of past pathogen exposure could be identified by cataloging public T cell receptors. The study profiled the T cell repertoires of about 720 subjects by immunosequencing and related them to cytomegalovirus serostatus. Besides the first cohort of about 730 subjects, a separate validation cohort made up of around 120 different subjects was used. The study combined high-throughput TCR immunosequencing, statistical association of individual TCRs with disease status, and machine learning to predict cytomegalovirus infection status. A later analysis re-analyzed previously published TCR beta repertoires from roughly 630 donors and added high-resolution HLA genotyping to study TCR occurrence patterns. Rather than drawing on any new phenotypic data, the later analysis identified candidate immune exposures from TCR beta sequences and the way those sequences occurred across donors. An earlier analysis of about 600 of the donors used high-throughput TCR beta sequencing to judge whether each TCR beta V gene segment behaved as functional or pseudogenic. Donor age, sex, ethnicity and CMV serostatus were collected together with the repertoire data. A later genetic analysis used genome-wide SNP genotypes for about 65% of the roughly 670 donors, treating that subset as a discovery cohort. Every repertoire in the discovery cohort had been generated on one and the same sequencing platform. Class I and class II HLA loci were covered by the typing at four-digit resolution. The number of typed donors differed by locus: about 620-640 for A, B, C, DRB1 and DQB1; about 520 for DQA1; approximately 600 for DPA1; and roughly 490 for DPB1. Because of strong linkage in the cohort, four or five DR-DQ haplotypes were treated as single units for association and clustering. Among 300 to 500 genotyped donors of the cohort, an average of around 240,000 unique TCR beta nucleotide sequences was sequenced per donor, of which about 18% were non-productive. Here is what the overall study found, with its caveats: For the cohort, immune exposure information was limited to CMV serostatus. The authors suggested that the approach could potentially be generalized to other disease states and immunological phenotypes. The 87-base-pair reads could not distinguish some IMGT-functional V segments, including TRBV6-2 and TRBV6-3, so those segments were excluded. Correlated functional status among segregating V segments might reflect linkage disequilibrium, but an unknown experimental factor could not be ruled out. Cytomegalovirus status was reported to be diagnosed by the classifier with high specificity and sensitivity in both the original and validation cohorts. In vitro tests confirmed that three of the cytomegalovirus-associated TCR beta chains recognize cytomegalovirus antigens. In the study, roughly 160 TCR beta chains were listed as associated with cytomegalovirus. A further reported finding was that TCR beta sequences accurately predicted the HLA-A and HLA-B alleles for most subjects in the first cohort. A later genetic analysis associated a missense DCLRE1C variant with V-gene and J-gene trimming of TCR beta chains, and an independent cohort replicated the association. The sequencing pipeline was judged likely to have produced a cluster of highly shared sequence variants as a technical artifact. In an earlier analysis of more than 450 of the donors, most TCR beta V segments were observed in productive rearrangements about 90% or about 30% of the time, broadly matching IMGT annotations. Most TCR sequences were observed very rarely across donors, whereas some public TCRs were present in many individuals. In a later analysis, the rate of TCR association differed among HLA loci, with DRB1 alleles having the most associated TCRs and HLA-C alleles having the fewest. Several of the top co-occurrence clusters appeared to be linked to parvovirus B19, influenza, CMV and Epstein-Barr virus, according to a later analysis. Because counts were too low, roughly 18 rarely observed V segments, including chromosome 9 orphons, were left out of the earlier analysis of about 620 of the donors. A later analysis associated approximately 17,000 TCR beta sequences with specific HLA alleles at a false discovery rate of 0.05. Roughly uniform sequencing depth across donors was assumed in presence/absence analyses, although this assumption may not hold. In a later analysis, HLA-associated TCR beta chains were found to be more clonally expanded and to have lower generation probabilities than equally common non-associated chains. A later genetic analysis reported fewer N-insertions in productive TCRs among donors in an Asian-associated ancestry cluster than the roughly 700-donor mean. A later analysis found that most CMV-associated TCR beta chains appeared HLA-restricted, with HLA associations seemingly driven largely by CMV exposure. In this cohort, only TCR beta chains were sequenced, and detectable features were limited by the absence of alpha or paired-chain data. Because HLA typing was missing for some donors at each locus, association tests included only the typed subset. Strong co-occurrence of HLA alleles, especially DR and DQ, made assigning TCR associations to individual alleles difficult.

The cohort consisted of 666 healthy bone marrow donors. All cohort members were sampled while nominally healthy, although unrecorded immune exposures were likely present. The donor tested CMV seronegative and was one of the 352 seronegative cohort members. Every donor gave a peripheral blood sample, and the peripheral blood mononuclear cells from that sample were used for TCR beta sequencing. Genomic DNA extraction from the blood cell samples was performed with the Qiagen DNeasy Blood Extraction Kit. Measured from the cysteine to the phenylalanine, the CDR3 is 16 residues long. The sequence is cut down to CDR3 DNA, 48 bases in frame from base 1. The germline V gene (reference sequence) supplies CDR1 MNHEY and CDR2 SMNVEV. V is cut back by 6 bases and J by 7 bases, with 13 bases in the junction unmatched. The library relied on the immunoSEQ multiplex PCR assay. A mixture of 60 forward primers for TCR Vbeta segments and 13 reverse primers for TCR Jbeta segments was used in the multiplex PCR. A multiplex PCR assay on genomic DNA amplified the CDR3 region of rearranged TCR beta genes. Amplified TCR beta libraries were sequenced as 87-base-pair reads on the Illumina HiSeq System. The original methods were these. A later analysis counted approximately 76 million unique TCR beta chains across the 650 to 800 repertoires, and some 11 million of these chains were shared by at least two donors. Raw reads were error-corrected and collapsed into unique sequences by a nearest-neighbor algorithm in which closely related sequences were merged to remove PCR and sequencing errors. V, D and J gene segments were assigned by aligning CDR3 sequences to IMGT reference sequences. For a sequence to be retained, a match of at least six nucleotides to both a V gene segment and a J gene segment was required. A rearrangement counted as productive if the CDR3 had no stop codons and remained in frame with V and J, and every other rearrangement counted as non-productive. CDR3 was defined by IMGT convention, running from the second conserved V-encoded cysteine to the conserved J-encoded phenylalanine. The earlier analysis of a few hundred of the donors excluded sequences that lacked an unambiguous match to a single V gene segment. An earlier analysis of fewer than 750 of the donors classified V segments as functional when productive rearrangements were above 56.7% and as segregating when the standard deviation between donors was above 5%. A statistical classification framework was developed to diagnose cytomegalovirus status using the catalog of TCR beta chain sequences. In a later analysis, V and J genes were assigned by comparing TCR nucleotide sequences against IMGT/GENE-DB human TR gene sequences. In a later analysis, CDR3 sequences and most-parsimonious VDJ recombination scenarios were assigned using the TCRdist pipeline. A later analysis defined each TCR beta chain by its CDR3 amino acid sequence plus V-gene family, and excluded reads lacking a unique V-gene family. A later analysis removed nearly 600 highly shared, low-generation-probability nucleotide sequences to deal with suspected cross-contamination and a sequencing artifact. For each public chain, a later analysis derived a clonal expansion index from normalized ranks of inferred template counts within each repertoire. In a later analysis, generation probabilities were computed using a VDJ recombination model fitted to out-of-frame rearrangements, and the results were checked against IGoR. A later analysis scored TCR-TCR, TCR-HLA and TCR-CMV co-occurrence with hypergeometric tests, applying a repertoire-size bias correction to TCR pairs. To estimate false discovery rates, a later analysis permuted the HLA or CMV assignments 20 times. In a later analysis, co-occurring TCRs were grouped using DBSCAN, and TCRdist sequence similarity was added for clustering within HLA-allele-positive subsets. Repertoires with fewer than 30,000 or more than 120,000 public chains, plus five repertoires with anomalous nucleotide sharing, were excluded from co-occurrence clustering. What TCRdb holds here is the immuneACCESS table cut down to in-frame rearrangements. Part of the clones is not present; checked against another copy, under half of the missing clones reflect an unresolved V gene, and the others are unexplained. That table furnishes V, J and clone size, whereas the DNA furnished D and trimming. This sample holds about 190,000 clones; around 79% were observed only once. The ten largest clones capture around 1.6% of the sample.

This TCR derives from a young woman in good health and CMV-seronegative. Sequences were obtained from PBMCs. The rearranged segments are TRBV27 and TRBJ2-7; TRBD1 aligns with 12 central bases. The base sequence is TGTGCCAGCAGGACGGGGACAGGGGGCTACTCGGGGGAGCAGTACTTC. Translated, it gives CASRTGTGGYSGEQYF.